This TCR beta chain was sequenced for a study of T-cell reconstitution after alpha-beta-depleted transplantation in children. About this clonotype itself: One end of the junction fails to match germline, which may point to a read error.

This CDR3 has 16 amino acids. Germline V gene lookup returns CDR1 MNHEY and CDR2 SVGEGT. A library of TCRbeta sequences, prepared with unique molecular identifiers, was generated. TCRdb fed the PCR reads into MiXCR, producing one record per CDR3 protein. The data show about 830,000 distinct CDR3 sequences, around 17% seen once. The chain joins TRBV6-2 or TRBV6-3 to TRBJ2-7; D unclear. The sequence came from a male patient aged 5 to 17 who had a stem cell transplant for acute lymphoblastic leukemia, so the T cells may come from the graft donor. Sequencing used PBMCs, mostly from graft donor cells, obtained 360 days after TCRalphabeta/CD19-depleted stem cell transplant. The CDR3 DNA reads as TGTGCCAGCAGTTACTCGATACGGTCCCTCTCCTACGAGCACTACTTC. Residues: CASSYSIRSLSYEHYF.